A selection of T cell receptor beta chains follows, all from one sample in a study of blood T cells in healthy people across ages. TCRdb redid the calling of the 5' RACE reads with MiXCR, one entry per CDR3 protein. The sample has more than 650,000 distinct CDR3 sequences, roughly 24% seen once. Another study also made use of these data, one on T cells of mothers and their children.

Sequences were obtained from blood. These receptors were collected from a boy aged 10-17 years in good health. CDR3s include the opening cysteine and the closing phenylalanine or tryptophan. Each record gives: V gene, J gene, D gene, clone size, CDR3 DNA, CDR3 protein. D genes are given only for firm matches. Expanded clones are given a class, and other clones once, few, many or no size at all.

TRBV5-1	TRBJ1-2	TRBD1	few	TGCGCCAGCAGCGCGACAGGGGAGGGCGGCTACACCTTC	CASSATGEGGYTF
TRBV28	TRBJ1-2	.	.	TGTGCCAGCAGTTTCGCCAGGACCGACTATGGCTACACCTTC	CASSFARTDYGYTF
TRBV5-1	TRBJ1-4	.	few	TGCGCCAGCAGACGGACCCTCCGAGGAGAAAAACTGTTTTTT	CASRRTLRGEKLFF
TRBV7-9	TRBJ2-5	TRBD1	.	TGTGCCAGCACCTACAGGGGTGAAGTAGAGACCCAGTACTTC	CASTYRGEVETQYF
TRBV5-6	TRBJ1-2	TRBD1	few	TGTGCCAGCAGCCGCCGGACAGGCTACTATGGCTACACCTTC	CASSRRTGYYGYTF
TRBV12-3/TRBV12-4	TRBJ2-5	.	.	TGTGCCAGCACCCAAGCCCACAGGCAAGAGACCCAGTACTTC	CASTQAHRQETQYF
TRBV20-1	TRBJ1-6	.	.	TGCAGTGCTAGTTTGGTAGGGGGGGCACCCCTCCACTTT	CSASLVGGAPLHF
TRBV20-1	TRBJ1-1	.	few	TGCAGTGCTCCTAACGGGGTGAACACTGAAGCTTTCTTT	CSAPNGVNTEAFF
TRBV3-1	TRBJ1-2	.	.	TGTGCCAGCGGGAGGGAAGCCGACTATGGCTACACCTTC	CASGREADYGYTF
TRBV7-9	TRBJ2-7	.	few	TGTGCCAGCAGCTTAGCGGGGGGCCACGAGCAGTACTTC	CASSLAGGHEQYF
TRBV2	TRBJ2-4	.	.	TGTGCCAGCAGTGAAGAAGGGTATAGCATTCAGTACTTC	CASSEEGYSIQYF
TRBV20-1	TRBJ2-5	TRBD2	.	TGCAGTGCCCACGATAGCGGGGGGAGAGAGACCCAGTACTTC	CSAHDSGGRETQYF
TRBV12-3/TRBV12-4	TRBJ1-3	.	.	TGTGCCAGCAATCAGGGGAACAGGAACACCATATATTTT	CASNQGNRNTIYF
TRBV29-1	TRBJ2-7	.	few	TGCAGCGTTGCCGAGGCCGGGGTCAAAACCGAGCAGTACTTC	CSVAEAGVKTEQYF
TRBV12-3/TRBV12-4	TRBJ2-2	.	.	TGTGCCAGCAGTTCCCTGGGCCTGTGGACCGGGGAGCTGTTTTTT	CASSSLGLWTGELFF
TRBV30	TRBJ1-1	.	few	TGTGCCTGCGACAGTTACACTGAAGCTTTCTTT	CACDSYTEAFF
TRBV4-2	TRBJ1-2	.	few	TGTGCCAGCAGCCAAGATGGCGGGTACTATGGCTACACCTTC	CASSQDGGYYGYTF
TRBV2	TRBJ1-4	.	.	TGTGCCAGCAGTGTATGGCAGGGTGGTGAAAAACTGTTTTTT	CASSVWQGGEKLFF
TRBV30	TRBJ2-1	TRBD2	.	TGTGCCTGGAGTTCGGGGGGGGCGCTCAGCAATGAGCAGTTCTTC	CAWSSGGALSNEQFF
TRBV5-1	TRBJ2-3	.	.	TGCGCCAGCCAAGACAGTTTTCACACAGATACGCAGTATTTT	CASQDSFHTDTQYF
TRBV6-5	TRBJ1-3	.	.	TGTGCCAGCAGCCGGACCCTAAAGGACACCATATATTTT	CASSRTLKDTIYF
TRBV14	TRBJ2-7	.	few	TGTGCCAGCAGCCCCCTAAGTGGGGATCACGAGCAGTACTTC	CASSPLSGDHEQYF
TRBV15	TRBJ1-5	.	few	TGTGCCACCAGCAGAGGCGGGGCGGGTCAGCCCCAGCATTTT	CATSRGGAGQPQHF
TRBV7-9	TRBJ1-1	.	.	TGTACCAGCAGGGATAAACCTCGGATAAACACTGAAGCTTTCTTT	CTSRDKPRINTEAFF
TRBV20-1	TRBJ1-1	.	.	TGCAGTGCCCTGGAAGGGGCGAGATTTAGCACTGAAGCTTTCTTT	CSALEGARFSTEAFF
TRBV5-1	TRBJ2-7	TRBD1	.	TGCGCCAGCAGCATAGGGACAGTCTACGAGCAGTACTTC	CASSIGTVYEQYF
TRBV9	TRBJ1-5	.	.	TGTGCCAGCAGCCAGGGTTATAGCAATCAGCCCCAGCATTTT	CASSQGYSNQPQHF
TRBV5-1	TRBJ1-2	.	few	TGCGCCAGCAGCTTGGACGATAACAGTTATGGCTACACCTTC	CASSLDDNSYGYTF
TRBV27	TRBJ2-1	.	.	TGTGCCAGCAGTTTAAGTACTAGCTACTACAATGAGCAGTTCTTC	CASSLSTSYYNEQFF
TRBV12-3/TRBV12-4	TRBJ2-2	.	many	TGTGCCAGCAGTTTATCTGGGGTCCCCGGGGAGCTGTTTTTT	CASSLSGVPGELFF
TRBV10-3	TRBJ1-1	.	few	TGTGCCATCAGAGCCCCAGCGCGGACTGAAGCTTTCTTT	CAIRAPARTEAFF
TRBV20-1	TRBJ2-5	TRBD2	.	TGCAGTGCTAGCGCTAGCGGGCGGGTGGCCCAGTACTTC	CSASASGRVAQYF
TRBV4-1	TRBJ2-5	.	.	TGCGCCAGCAGCCTTCGACAGCTACAAGAGACCCAGTACTTC	CASSLRQLQETQYF
TRBV29-1	TRBJ1-2	.	few	TGCAGCGTTGAATATTTAGATAACTATGGCTACACCTTC	CSVEYLDNYGYTF
TRBV10-3	TRBJ2-5	.	few	TGTGCCATCAGTGAGTCCGGACGGGGTGGCGGGACCCAGTACTTC	CAISESGRGGGTQYF
TRBV18	TRBJ1-2	.	.	TGTGCCAGCTCAGGGGGTAACTATGGCTACACCTTC	CASSGGNYGYTF
TRBV6-5	TRBJ1-1	.	few	TGTGCCAGCAAGCGCGGGGGACACACTGAAGCTTTCTTT	CASKRGGHTEAFF
TRBV12-3/TRBV12-4	TRBJ1-5	.	.	TGTGCCAGCAGTCGGGAAGGTTTTAGCAATCAGCCCCAGCATTTT	CASSREGFSNQPQHF